These 4 T cell receptor beta chains were all obtained from the same sample, sequenced in a study of blood T cell repertoires in COVID-19. Profiled with immunoSEQ multiplex PCR; TCRdb holds only in-frame clones, not every one. The sample includes about 81,000 clones, about 84% of them seen just once. The sample was peripheral blood. The receptors stem from a human donor in a cohort sampled during active COVID-19.

The genes are TRBV7-2 and TRBJ2-3; D is uncertain. Germline CDR1 and CDR2: SGHTA and FQGNSA. The CDR3 is made up of 13 amino acids. Trimming removed 3 bases at V and 5 bases at J, with 9 bases between. This CDR3 reads CASSFQVRDTQYF. In DNA form, the CDR3 reads TGTGCCAGCAGCTTCCAGGTGAGAGATACGCAGTATTTT.

This chain links TRBV5-1 with TRBJ2-3, with 7 bases identical to TRBD2. This CDR3 region has 16 residues. Germline V gene lookup returns CDR1 SGHRS and CDR2 YFSETQ. The trim removed 0 bases at V and 1 base at J, leaving 5 bases unmatched. The CDR3 bases are TGCGCCAGCAGCTTGGTAGTCCGGGGGGGCACAGATACGCAGTATTTT. Translation: CASSLVVRGGTDTQYF. Drawing the rest from reference TRBV5-1 and TRBJ2-3, the complete variable domain is KAGVTQTPRYLIKTRGQQVTLSCSPISGHRSVSWYQQTPGQGLQFLFEYFSETQRNKGNFPGRFSGRQFSNSRSEMNVSTLELGDSALYLCASSLVVRGGTDTQYFGPGTRLTVL.

The chain uses TRBV6-5 and TRBJ2-6; 8 nucleotides match TRBD1. Germline V gene data show CDR1 as MNHEY and CDR2 as SVGAGI. The length of the CDR3 is 15 residues. The J segment lost 2 bases and the V segment lost 5 bases, leaving 2 bases of the junction unmatched. The chain's CDR3 is CASSQTGAGANVLTF. The DNA of the CDR3 is TGTGCCAGCAGTCAGACAGGGGCTGGGGCCAACGTCCTGACTTTC.

The rearrangement links TRBV11-2 to TRBJ1-1; 7 nucleotides match TRBD1. Trimming at V came to 1 base and at J to 1 base, leaving 0 bases not matched to a gene. From germline, CDR1 is SGHAT and CDR2 FQNNGV. CDR3 length: 14 amino acids. CDR3 coding DNA: TGTGCCAGCAGCTTAGGGACAGGGAACACTGAAGCTTTCTTT. Protein product: CASSLGTGNTEAFF.